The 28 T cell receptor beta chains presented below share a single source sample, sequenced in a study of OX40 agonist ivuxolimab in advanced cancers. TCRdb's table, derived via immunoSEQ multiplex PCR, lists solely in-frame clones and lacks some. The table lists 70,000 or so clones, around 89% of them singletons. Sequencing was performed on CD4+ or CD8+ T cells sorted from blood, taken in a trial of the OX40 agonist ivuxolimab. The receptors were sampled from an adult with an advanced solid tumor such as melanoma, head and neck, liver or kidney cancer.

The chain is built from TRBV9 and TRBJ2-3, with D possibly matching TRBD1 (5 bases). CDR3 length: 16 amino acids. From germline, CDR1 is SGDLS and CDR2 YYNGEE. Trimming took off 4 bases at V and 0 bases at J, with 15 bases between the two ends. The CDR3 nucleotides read TGTGCCAGCAGCCCCGTTGGGGCAGCTAGCACAGATACGCAGTATTTT. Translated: CASSPVGAASTDTQYF.

The CDR3 DNA is TGTGCCAGCAGCGCCTCCGGGACGGGTTACGAGCAGTACTTC. Translation: CASSASGTGYEQYF. The genes are TRBV7-9 and TRBJ2-7; either TRBD1 or TRBD2 may supply D (5 bases each). V was cut by 5 bases and J by 4 bases, with 15 bases left in between. This CDR3 has 14 residues. Per germline, CDR1 SEHNR and CDR2 FQNEAQ (reference sequence).

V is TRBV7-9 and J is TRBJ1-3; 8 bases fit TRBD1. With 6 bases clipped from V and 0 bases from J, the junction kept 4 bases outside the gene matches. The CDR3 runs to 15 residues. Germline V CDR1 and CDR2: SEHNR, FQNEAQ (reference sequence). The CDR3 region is CASRATGVSGNTIYF. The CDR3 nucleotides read TGTGCCAGCAGAGCGACAGGGGTCTCTGGAAACACCATATATTTT.

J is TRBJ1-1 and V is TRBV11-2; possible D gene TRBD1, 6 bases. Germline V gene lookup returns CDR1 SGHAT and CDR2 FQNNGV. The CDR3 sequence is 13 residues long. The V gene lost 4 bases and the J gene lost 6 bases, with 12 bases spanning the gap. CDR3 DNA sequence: TGTGCCAGCAGCTCTTCCGGGGGCCCTGAAGCTTTCTTT. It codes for CASSSSGGPEAFF.

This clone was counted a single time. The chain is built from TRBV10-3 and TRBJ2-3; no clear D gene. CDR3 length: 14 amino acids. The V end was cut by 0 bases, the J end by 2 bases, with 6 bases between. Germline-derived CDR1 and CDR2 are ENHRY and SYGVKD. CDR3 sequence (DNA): TGTGCCATCAGTGAGTCGACCCACACAGATACGCAGTATTTT. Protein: CAISESTHTDTQYF.

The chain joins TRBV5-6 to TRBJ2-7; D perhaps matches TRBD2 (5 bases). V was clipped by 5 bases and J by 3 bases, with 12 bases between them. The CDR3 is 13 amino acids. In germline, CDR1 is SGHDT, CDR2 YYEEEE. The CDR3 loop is CASSPVGIYEQYF. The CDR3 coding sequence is TGTGCCAGCAGTCCCGTCGGGATCTACGAGCAGTACTTC.

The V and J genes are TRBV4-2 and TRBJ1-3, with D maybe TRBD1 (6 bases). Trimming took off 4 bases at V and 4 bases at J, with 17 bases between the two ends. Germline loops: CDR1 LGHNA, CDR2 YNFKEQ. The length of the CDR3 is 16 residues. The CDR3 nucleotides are TGTGCCAGCAGCCGGGAGGGGGACAACGTGGGAAACACCATATATTTT. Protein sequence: CASSREGDNVGNTIYF.

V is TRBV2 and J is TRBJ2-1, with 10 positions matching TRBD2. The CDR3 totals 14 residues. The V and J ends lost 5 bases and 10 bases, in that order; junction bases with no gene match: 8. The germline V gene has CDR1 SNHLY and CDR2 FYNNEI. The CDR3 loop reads CASSQGLAGAEQFF. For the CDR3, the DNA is TGTGCCAGCAGTCAGGGGCTAGCGGGGGCCGAGCAGTTCTTC.

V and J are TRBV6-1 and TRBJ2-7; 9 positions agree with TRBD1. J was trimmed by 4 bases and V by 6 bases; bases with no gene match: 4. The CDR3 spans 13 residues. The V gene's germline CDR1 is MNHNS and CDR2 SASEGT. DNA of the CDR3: TGTGCCAGCAGGACAGGGGGGATGTACGAGCAGTACTTC. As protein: CASRTGGMYEQYF.

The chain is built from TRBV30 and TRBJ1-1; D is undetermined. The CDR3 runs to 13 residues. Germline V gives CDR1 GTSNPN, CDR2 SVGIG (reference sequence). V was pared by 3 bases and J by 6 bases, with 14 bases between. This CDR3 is CAWSAAPWAEAFF. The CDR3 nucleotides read TGTGCCTGGAGCGCGGCCCCTTGGGCTGAAGCTTTCTTT.

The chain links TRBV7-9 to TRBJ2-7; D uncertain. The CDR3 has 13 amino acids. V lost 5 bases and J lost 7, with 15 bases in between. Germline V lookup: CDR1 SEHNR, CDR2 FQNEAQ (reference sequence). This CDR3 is CASSPDSVLEQYF. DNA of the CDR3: TGTGCCAGCAGCCCCGATTCGGTCCTGGAGCAGTACTTC.

The CDR3 loop is CASSFNPGLGNQPQHF. CDR3 nucleotides: TGTGCCAGCAGTTTTAATCCGGGTCTAGGCAATCAGCCCCAGCATTTT. The chain is built from TRBV27 and TRBJ1-5; D is unresolved. The ends were cut back, 3 bases at V and 2 bases at J, with 14 bases in the middle. The CDR3 is 16 residues long. Looked up from germline, CDR1 is MNHEY and CDR2 is SMNVEV (reference sequence).

CDR3 sequence: CASSQSGTSGQLGTQYF. CDR3 nucleotide sequence: TGCGCCAGCAGTCAATCAGGGACTAGCGGACAATTGGGGACCCAGTACTTC. The chain recombines TRBV23-1 with TRBJ2-5; 11 positions match TRBD2. TRBV23-1 is classed as an ORF, of uncertain function. V lost 0 bases, J lost 7 bases, and 10 bases stayed unmatched. The CDR3 contains 17 residues.

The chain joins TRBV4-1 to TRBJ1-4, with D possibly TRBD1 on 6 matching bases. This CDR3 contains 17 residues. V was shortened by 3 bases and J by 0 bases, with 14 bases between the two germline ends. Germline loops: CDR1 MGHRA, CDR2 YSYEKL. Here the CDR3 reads CASSQRWAGATNEKLFF. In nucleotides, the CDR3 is TGCGCCAGCAGCCAGAGGTGGGCAGGGGCAACTAATGAAAAACTGTTTTTT.

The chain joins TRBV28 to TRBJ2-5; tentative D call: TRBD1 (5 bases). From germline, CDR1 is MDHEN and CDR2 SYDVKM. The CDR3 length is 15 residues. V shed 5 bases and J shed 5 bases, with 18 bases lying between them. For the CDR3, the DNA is TGTGCCAGCAGTCCGATTGGGGCGCTCGGGGAGACCCAGTACTTC. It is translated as CASSPIGALGETQYF.

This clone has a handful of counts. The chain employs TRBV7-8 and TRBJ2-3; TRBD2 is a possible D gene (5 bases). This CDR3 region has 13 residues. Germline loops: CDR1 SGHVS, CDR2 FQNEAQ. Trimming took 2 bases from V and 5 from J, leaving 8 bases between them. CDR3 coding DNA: TGTGCCAGCAGCTTACGAGAGGGAGATACGCAGTATTTT. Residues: CASSLREGDTQYF.

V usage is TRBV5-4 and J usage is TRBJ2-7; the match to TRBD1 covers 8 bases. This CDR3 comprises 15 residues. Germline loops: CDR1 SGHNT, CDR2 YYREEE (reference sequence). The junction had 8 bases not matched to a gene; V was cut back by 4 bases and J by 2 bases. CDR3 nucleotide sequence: TGTGCCAGCAGCGACCGGGACAGGCTTACCTACGAGCAGTACTTC. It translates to CASSDRDRLTYEQYF.

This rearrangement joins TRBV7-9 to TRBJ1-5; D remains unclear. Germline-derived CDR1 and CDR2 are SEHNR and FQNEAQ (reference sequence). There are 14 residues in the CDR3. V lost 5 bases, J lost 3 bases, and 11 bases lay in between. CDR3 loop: CASSQGRDNQPQHF. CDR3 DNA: TGTGCCAGCAGCCAAGGGCGAGACAATCAGCCCCAGCATTTT.

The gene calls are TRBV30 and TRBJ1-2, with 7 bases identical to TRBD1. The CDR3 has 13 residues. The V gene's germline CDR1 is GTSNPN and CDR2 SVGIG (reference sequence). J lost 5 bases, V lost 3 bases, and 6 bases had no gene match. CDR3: CAWRGTAFYGYTF. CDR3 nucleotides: TGTGCCTGGAGAGGGACAGCTTTTTATGGCTACACCTTC.

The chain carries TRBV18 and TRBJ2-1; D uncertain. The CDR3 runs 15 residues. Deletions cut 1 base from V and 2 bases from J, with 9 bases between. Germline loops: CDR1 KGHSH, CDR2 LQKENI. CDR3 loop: CASSPRGNPYNEQFF. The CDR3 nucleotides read TGTGCCAGCTCACCACGAGGAAACCCCTACAATGAGCAGTTCTTC.

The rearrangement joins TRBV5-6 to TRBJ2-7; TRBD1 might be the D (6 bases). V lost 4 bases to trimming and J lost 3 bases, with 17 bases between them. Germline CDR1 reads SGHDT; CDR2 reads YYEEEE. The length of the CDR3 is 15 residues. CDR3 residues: CASSGGPMGVYEQYF. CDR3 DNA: TGTGCCAGCAGCGGGGGCCCAATGGGGGTCTACGAGCAGTACTTC.

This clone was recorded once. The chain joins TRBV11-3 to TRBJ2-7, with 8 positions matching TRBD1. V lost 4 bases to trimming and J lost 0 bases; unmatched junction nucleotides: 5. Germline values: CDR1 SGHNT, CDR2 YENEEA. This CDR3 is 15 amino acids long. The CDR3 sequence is CASSSWTGTSYEQYF. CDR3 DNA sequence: TGTGCCAGCAGCTCTTGGACAGGGACCTCCTACGAGCAGTACTTC.

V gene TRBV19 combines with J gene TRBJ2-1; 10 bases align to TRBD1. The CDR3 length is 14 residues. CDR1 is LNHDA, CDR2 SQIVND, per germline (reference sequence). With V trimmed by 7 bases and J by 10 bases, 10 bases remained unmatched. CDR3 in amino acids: CASTPDRGFGEQFF. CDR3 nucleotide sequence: TGTGCCAGTACGCCGGACAGGGGGTTTGGCGAGCAGTTCTTC.

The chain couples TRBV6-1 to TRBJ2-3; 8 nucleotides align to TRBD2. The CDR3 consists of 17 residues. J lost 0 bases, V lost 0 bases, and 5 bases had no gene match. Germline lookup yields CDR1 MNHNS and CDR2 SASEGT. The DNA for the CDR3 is TGTGCCAGCAGTGAAGCGCCGGGGGGGCGAAGCACAGATACGCAGTATTTT. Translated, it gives CASSEAPGGRSTDTQYF.

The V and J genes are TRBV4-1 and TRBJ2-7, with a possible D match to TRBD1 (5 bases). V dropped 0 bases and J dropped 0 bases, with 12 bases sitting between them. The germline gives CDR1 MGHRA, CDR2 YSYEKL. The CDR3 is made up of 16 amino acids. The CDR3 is CASSQDDSIFSYEQYF. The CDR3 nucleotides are TGCGCCAGCAGCCAAGACGACAGCATATTCTCCTACGAGCAGTACTTC.

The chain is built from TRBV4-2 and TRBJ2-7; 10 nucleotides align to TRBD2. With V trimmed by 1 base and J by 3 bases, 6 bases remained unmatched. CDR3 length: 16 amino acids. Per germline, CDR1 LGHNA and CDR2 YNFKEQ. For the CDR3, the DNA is TGTGCCAGCAGCCAAGTCGCTAGCGGGAGACACTACGAGCAGTACTTC. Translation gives CASSQVASGRHYEQYF.

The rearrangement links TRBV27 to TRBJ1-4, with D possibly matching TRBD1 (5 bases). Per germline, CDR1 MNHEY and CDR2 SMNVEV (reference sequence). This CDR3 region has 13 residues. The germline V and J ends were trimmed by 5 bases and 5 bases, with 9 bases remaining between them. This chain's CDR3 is CASSGAGNEKLFF. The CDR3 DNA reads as TGTGCCAGCAGTGGGGCAGGGAATGAAAAACTGTTTTTT.

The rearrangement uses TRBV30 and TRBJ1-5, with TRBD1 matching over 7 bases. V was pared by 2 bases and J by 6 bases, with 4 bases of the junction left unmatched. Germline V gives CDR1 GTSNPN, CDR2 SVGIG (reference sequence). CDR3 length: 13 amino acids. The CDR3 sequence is CAWSRQGGQPQHF. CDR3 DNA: TGTGCCTGGAGTAGACAGGGCGGTCAGCCCCAGCATTTT.